What follows is one T cell receptor beta chain and its context. This clone's antigen is unknown. Base-call qualities are not available, and no considerably larger clone is one nucleotide away. The sample's time point label, decoded: peripheral blood 6 weeks after treatment start. The cohort comprised around 30 patients with locally advanced or metastatic urothelial carcinoma treated at Memorial Sloan Kettering on a trial protocol. Peripheral blood mononuclear cells were collected pretreatment and during treatment, at between 1 and 8 total time points per patient. The Qiagen DNeasy Blood extraction kit was used to purify genomic DNA from total PBMCs and from tumor samples. PBMCs were collected pretreatment and during treatment and were isolated and stored as previously described. To estimate absolute template abundance from read counts, synthetic TCR analog templates were spiked into each PCR. The immunoSEQ assay was used to amplify TCRbeta CDR3 regions from genomic DNA with bias-controlled V and J gene primers. Sequencing of rearranged TCRbeta segments was done at approximately 20X coverage. Processing in the source paper ran as follows. Sequencing errors were corrected by clustering and CDR3s were annotated against IMGT to assign V, D and J genes. Downstream analyses used only productive TCRbeta rearrangements and left out out-of-frame or stop-codon sequences. Clonality was calculated as one minus the Shannon entropy normalized by the log of the number of unique productive sequences. Clones differing between time points or between blood and tumor were identified by Fisher's exact test with Benjamini-Hochberg correction at adjusted p below 0.01. Entries here come from immuneACCESS through TCRdb and include only in-frame sequences with V and J called. Some clones fail to appear in such tables; in the studies checked, an unresolved V gene covers under half of the shortfall, and the cause of the remainder is unknown. V and J calls and clone size come straight from that table; D and trimming were deduced from the DNA. This sample gives 25,000 to 30,000 clones in total; under 90% of them show up just once. Together, the top ten hold 2.5% to 3% of the sample.

The entry originates in a study of PD-L1 blockade in urothelial cancer (dated by TCRdb to about 2017). Study-level background: Therapy was started in the mid-2010s for all patients, and atezolizumab 1,200 mg was administered intravenously every 3 weeks. About 85% of the roughly 29 patients were males with bladder-origin urothelial cancer, and about 60% of the 29 reported a prior smoking history. Patients had an ECOG performance status of 0 or 1 and had received between 0 and 3 prior chemotherapy regimens. Blood samples were analyzed at two time points: 3 weeks after treatment start (second dose) and 6 weeks after treatment start. Blood samples gave median yields of about 140,000 T cells and 65,000 to 85,000 unique TCRs, along with a median clonality of about 0.084. The study, an exploratory multi-omic analysis, examined somatic, immune and clinical correlates of response to PD-L1 blockade with atezolizumab in urothelial cancer. Pretreatment tumor samples, along with matched peripheral blood serially collected before and after atezolizumab treatment, were subjected to TCR sequencing. Durable clinical benefit was defined as a progression-free survival longer than 6 months, and TCR features were additionally tested against progression-free survival and overall survival. In the same patients, whole exome sequencing and RNA sequencing of pretreatment tumors were performed in addition to TCR sequencing. Eight to ten patients achieved durable clinical benefit and about 19 did not. Pretreatment blood TCR-seq was available for about 30 patients, at least one posttreatment blood collection was obtained for 24 patients, and tumor TCR-seq was available for 24 patients.

The CDR3 runs 13 residues from the cysteine to the phenylalanine. Only CDR3 DNA is held: 39 bases, read in frame from base 1. The germline V gene yields SQVTM for CDR1 and ANQGSEA for CDR2. Relative to germline, V is missing 4 bases and J is missing 3 bases, with 5 bases of the junction outside any gene match. Results and caveats for the whole study, not just this receptor: Because the sample size was small (n ≈ 28) and many of the analyses were exploratory, the results are meant to be hypothesis-generating. Improved progression-free and overall survival was associated with having pretreatment peripheral blood TCR clonality below the median. Patients with durable benefit showed greater expansion of tumor-associated TCR clones in peripheral blood 3 weeks after starting treatment (n ≈ 22, p = 0.022).

Sample: PBMCs, taken around atezolizumab (anti-PD-L1) treatment. This clonotype originated in a man between 70 and 80 years old with urothelial cancer. The chain joins TRBV29-1 to TRBJ2-7; a stretch of 8 junction bases matches TRBD1. In nucleotides, the sequence is TGCAGCGTTGGAGGACAGGGCGGCTACGAGCAGTACTTC. Translated, this gives CSVGGQGGYEQYF.